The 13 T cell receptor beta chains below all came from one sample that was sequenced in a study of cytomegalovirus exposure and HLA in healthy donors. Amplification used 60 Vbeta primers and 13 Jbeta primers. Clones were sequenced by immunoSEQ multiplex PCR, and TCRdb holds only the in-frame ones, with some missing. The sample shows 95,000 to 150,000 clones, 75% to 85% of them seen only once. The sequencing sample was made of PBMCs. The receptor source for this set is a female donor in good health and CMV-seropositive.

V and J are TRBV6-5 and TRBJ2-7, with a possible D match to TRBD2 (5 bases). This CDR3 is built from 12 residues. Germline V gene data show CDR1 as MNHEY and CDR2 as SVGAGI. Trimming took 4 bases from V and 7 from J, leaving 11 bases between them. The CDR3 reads CASSSGIGEQYF. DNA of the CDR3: TGTGCCAGCAGTTCCGGGATCGGGGAGCAGTACTTC.

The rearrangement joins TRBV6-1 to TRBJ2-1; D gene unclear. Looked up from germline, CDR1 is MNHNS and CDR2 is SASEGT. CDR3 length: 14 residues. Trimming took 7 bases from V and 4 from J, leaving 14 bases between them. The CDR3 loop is CASTLANRYNEQFF. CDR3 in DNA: TGTGCCAGCACCCTTGCTAACAGATACAATGAGCAGTTCTTC.

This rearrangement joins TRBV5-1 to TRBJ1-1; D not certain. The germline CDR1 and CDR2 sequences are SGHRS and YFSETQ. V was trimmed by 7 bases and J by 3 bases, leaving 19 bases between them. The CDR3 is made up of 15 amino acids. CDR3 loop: CASLLALSMDTEAFF. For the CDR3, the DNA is TGCGCCAGCCTCCTAGCCCTCTCCATGGACACTGAAGCTTTCTTT.

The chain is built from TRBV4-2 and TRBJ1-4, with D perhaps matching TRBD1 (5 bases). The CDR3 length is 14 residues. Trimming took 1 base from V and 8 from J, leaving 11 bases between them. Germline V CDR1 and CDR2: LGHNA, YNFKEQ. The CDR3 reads CASSQGGLGEKLFF. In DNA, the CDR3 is TGTGCCAGCAGCCAAGGGGGACTGGGGGAAAAACTGTTTTTT.

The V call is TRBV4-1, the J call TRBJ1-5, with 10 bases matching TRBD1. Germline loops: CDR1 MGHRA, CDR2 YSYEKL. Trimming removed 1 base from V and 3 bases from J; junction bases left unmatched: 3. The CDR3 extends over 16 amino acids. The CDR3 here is CASSQAGTGDNQPQHF. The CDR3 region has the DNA TGCGCCAGCAGCCAAGCCGGGACAGGGGACAATCAGCCCCAGCATTTT.

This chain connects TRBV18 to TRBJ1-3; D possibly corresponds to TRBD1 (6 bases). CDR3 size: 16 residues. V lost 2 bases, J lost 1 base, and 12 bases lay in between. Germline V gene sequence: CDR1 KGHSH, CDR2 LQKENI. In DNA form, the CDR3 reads TGTGCCAGCTCACCAAGAATCGACAGGTCTGGAAACACCATATATTTT. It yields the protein CASSPRIDRSGNTIYF.

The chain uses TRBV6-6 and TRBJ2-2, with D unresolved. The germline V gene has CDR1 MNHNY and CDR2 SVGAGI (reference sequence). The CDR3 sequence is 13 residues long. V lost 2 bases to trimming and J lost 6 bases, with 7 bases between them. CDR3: CASSYDPAGELFF. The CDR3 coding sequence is TGTGCCAGCAGTTACGATCCGGCCGGGGAGCTGTTTTTT.

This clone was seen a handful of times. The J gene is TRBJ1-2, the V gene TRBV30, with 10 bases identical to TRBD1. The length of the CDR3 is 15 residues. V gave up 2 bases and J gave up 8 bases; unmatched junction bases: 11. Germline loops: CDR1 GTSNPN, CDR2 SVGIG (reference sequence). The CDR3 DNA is TGTGCCTGGAGTACATCCGGGACAGGGGCAAGAGGCTACACCTTC. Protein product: CAWSTSGTGARGYTF.

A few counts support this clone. As DNA, the CDR3 is TGTGCCAGCAGTGGTAGTGGTGAAAAACTGTTTTTT. It specifies CASSGSGEKLFF. The genes are TRBV6-1 and TRBJ1-4; no clear D gene. The CDR3 has 12 amino acids. Germline V gene lookup returns CDR1 MNHNS and CDR2 SASEGT. V was shortened by 4 bases and J by 7 bases, with 7 bases between the two germline ends.

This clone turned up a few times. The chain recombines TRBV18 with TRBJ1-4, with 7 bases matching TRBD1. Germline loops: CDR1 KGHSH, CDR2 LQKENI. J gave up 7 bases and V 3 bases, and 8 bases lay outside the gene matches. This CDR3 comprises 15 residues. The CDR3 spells CASSPRQGGGEKLFF. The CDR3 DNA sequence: TGTGCCAGCTCACCTAGACAGGGAGGAGGTGAAAAACTGTTTTTT.

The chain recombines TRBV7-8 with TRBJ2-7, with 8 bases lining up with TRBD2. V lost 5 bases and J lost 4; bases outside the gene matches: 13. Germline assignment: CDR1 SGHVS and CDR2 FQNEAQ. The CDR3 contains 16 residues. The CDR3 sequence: CASSPHRLAGNYEQYF. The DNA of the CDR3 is TGTGCCAGCAGCCCACACCGGTTAGCGGGGAATTACGAGCAGTACTTC.

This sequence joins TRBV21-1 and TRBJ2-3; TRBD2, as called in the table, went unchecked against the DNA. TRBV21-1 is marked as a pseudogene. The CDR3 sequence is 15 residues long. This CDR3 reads CASSPRLGSADTQYF. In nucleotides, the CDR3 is TGTGCCAGCAGCCCTCGACTAGGATCCGCAGATACGCAGTATTTT.

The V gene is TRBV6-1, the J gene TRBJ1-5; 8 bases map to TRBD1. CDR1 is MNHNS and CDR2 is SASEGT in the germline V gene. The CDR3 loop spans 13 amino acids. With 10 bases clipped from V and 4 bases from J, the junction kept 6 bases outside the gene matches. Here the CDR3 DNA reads TGTGCCATAGGACAGGGATATAATCAGCCCCAGCATTTT. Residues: CAIGQGYNQPQHF.